This T cell receptor beta chain was obtained from a study of shared clonotypes between healthy human individuals. This CDR3 spans 19 amino acids. Germline CDR1 reads SEHNR; CDR2 reads FQNEAQ (reference sequence). As regards this clone: The germline gene is not matched at one end of the junction; a read error may be the cause.

Profiled with immunoSEQ multiplex PCR; TCRdb holds only in-frame clones, not every one. Of 470,000 or so clones detected, more than 75% appear once; the ten largest clones hold around 11%. Sequenced input: PBMCs. The V call is TRBV7-9, the J call TRBJ2-7, with 8 bases fitting TRBD1. The TCR originated in a middle-aged woman in good health. Some clones in this sample may be carry-over from other donors' samples. The DNA for the CDR3 is TGTGCCAGTAGCTTAGCGGTGAAAACAGGGGGACTGGGGTCCTACGAGCAGTACTTC. It codes for CASSLAVKTGGLGSYEQYF.